Below, 3 T cell receptor beta chains from the same sample are listed, as sequenced in a study of human T cells and chemical hapten exposure. Time point indicated: patch test 3, about 24 weeks after DPC sensitization. The treatment is: therapeutic diphenylcyclopropenone sensitization with weekly scalp DPC. Via MiXCR, TCRdb re-called the RACE reads, giving one row per CDR3 protein. The sample consists of 100,000 to 150,000 distinct CDR3 sequences, around 10% of them appearing once. The sample in question was whole blood, obtained in connection with sensitization to the hapten diphenylcyclopropenone (DPC). All receptors derive from a woman between 50 and 59 years old with alopecia areata. Some clones in this sample may be carry-over from other donors' samples.

In this sample, this clonotype turned up many times. The chain has TRBV12-3 or TRBV12-4 and TRBJ2-3; D may be TRBD2 (5 bases). The CDR3 length is 14 residues. V shed 5 bases and J shed 2 bases, with 11 bases lying between them. The CDR3 coding sequence is TGTGCCAGCAGTCCGCCTGACTACACAGATACGCAGTATTTT. It encodes CASSPPDYTDTQYF.

This clonotype was counted at least ten times. This chain connects TRBV21-1 to TRBJ2-7. TRBV21-1 is described as a pseudogene. The CDR3 has 11 amino acids. The CDR3, as DNA: TGTGCCAGCAGCAAAAGGTACGAGCAGTACTTC. This encodes CASSKRYEQYF.

This clonotype was observed a few times. The CDR3 coding sequence is TGTGCCAGCAGCCCGCCGGCGGCCCAAGAGACCCAGTACTTC. It is translated as CASSPPAAQETQYF. This chain uses TRBV11-2 with TRBJ2-5; D is ambiguous. Trimming removed 5 bases from V and 1 base from J, with 11 bases in between. This CDR3 contains 14 residues. The germline V gene encodes CDR1 SGHAT and CDR2 FQNNGV.